This TCR beta chain was documented in a study of T cell changes during pregnancy in multiple sclerosis. The repertoire was sequenced with immunoSEQ multiplex PCR; TCRdb's copy has only in-frame clones and lacks some. The data contain 40,000 or so clones, about 94% of them singletons. The sequence was collected from a female donor with multiple sclerosis, enrolled in a pregnancy study. The sample in question was CD8+ T cells from peripheral blood mononuclear cells, obtained in the third trimester of pregnancy.

The CDR3 DNA is TGTGCCAGCAGCTCCCCGGGACTAGACCTCGAGCAGTACTTC. Encoded protein: CASSSPGLDLEQYF. The gene calls are TRBV7-9 and TRBJ2-7; 8 positions agree with TRBD2. The V gene end was trimmed by 4 bases and the J gene end by 6 bases; junction bases not matched to a gene: 8. Germline V gives CDR1 SEHNR, CDR2 FQNEAQ (reference sequence). The CDR3 totals 14 residues.